The 20 T cell receptor beta chains reported below all come from one sample, sequenced in a study of blood T cell repertoires in COVID-19. Assay: immunoSEQ multiplex PCR; the TCRdb copy retains only in-frame clones and omits some. The sample lists more than 20,000 clones, approximately 92% occurring once. The sequencing sample was made of peripheral blood. The origin of the receptors is a human donor in a cohort sampled during active COVID-19.

J is TRBJ1-6 and V is TRBV7-2, with 8 bases that match TRBD1. Germline V gives CDR1 SGHTA, CDR2 FQGNSA. The V gene end was trimmed by 5 bases and the J gene end by 9 bases; junction bases not matched to a gene: 6. CDR3 length equals 14 residues. In DNA, the CDR3 is TGTGCCAGCAGCGGAAGGGACAGGCGTTCACCCCTCCACTTT. This translates into CASSGRDRRSPLHF.

The V call is TRBV19, the J call TRBJ2-7; 7 bases agree with TRBD2. The germline V gene encodes CDR1 LNHDA and CDR2 SQIVND (reference sequence). There are 15 residues in the CDR3. Unmatched junction bases numbered 7, after V lost 3 bases and J lost 2 bases. For the CDR3, the DNA is TGTGCCAGTAGTATTACCCCACGGGGGGCCTACGAGCAGTACTTC. Translated, it gives CASSITPRGAYEQYF.

V and J are TRBV3-1 (or the pseudogene TRBV3-2) and TRBJ2-7; 7 positions match TRBD2. The germline gives CDR1 LGHDT, CDR2 YNNKEL (reference sequence). J was trimmed by 2 bases and V by 4 bases; bases with no gene match: 8. The CDR3 covers 15 residues. The CDR3 coding sequence is TGTGCCAGCAGCCCCGGGGCGGGGGAAACCTACGAGCAGTACTTC. Translated, it gives CASSPGAGETYEQYF.

The chain recombines TRBV7-9 with TRBJ2-4; perhaps TRBD2 as D (6 bases). Trimming pared 1 base from V and 2 bases from J, leaving 15 bases between. The CDR3 sequence is 17 residues long. Germline V lookup: CDR1 SEHNR, CDR2 FQNEAQ (reference sequence). In nucleotides, the CDR3 is TGTGCCAGCAGCTTAGACCCCATGGGGGGACCCAAAAACATTCAGTACTTC. It yields the protein CASSLDPMGGPKNIQYF.

The rearrangement joins TRBV30 to TRBJ2-3; D gene uncertain. Trimming took 2 bases from V and 4 from J, leaving 13 bases between them. Germline values: CDR1 GTSNPN, CDR2 SVGIG (reference sequence). The CDR3 extends over 14 amino acids. Here the CDR3 reads CAWSPFPVADTQYF. The CDR3 DNA reads TGTGCCTGGAGTCCCTTCCCGGTCGCAGATACGCAGTATTTT.

The chain combines TRBV7-9 with TRBJ2-6; no definite D call. Germline V gene data show CDR1 as SEHNR and CDR2 as FQNEAQ (reference sequence). CDR3 length equals 16 residues. The ends were cut back, 7 bases at V and 0 bases at J, with 13 bases in the middle. The CDR3 coding sequence is TGTGCCAGCACCACGCCCTCGGGCTCTGGGGCCAACGTCCTGACTTTC. Protein sequence: CASTTPSGSGANVLTF.

The V call is TRBV11-2, the J call TRBJ2-3, with TRBD2 identical over 8 bases. Per germline, CDR1 SGHAT and CDR2 FQNNGV. The CDR3 is made up of 14 amino acids. The J segment lost 10 bases and the V segment lost 2 bases, leaving 8 bases of the junction unmatched. The CDR3 protein is CASSLTSGSPAQYF. CDR3 coding DNA: TGTGCCAGCAGCTTAACGAGCGGGAGTCCCGCGCAGTATTTT.

V is TRBV11-2 and J is TRBJ2-5; D gene uncertain. The germline V and J ends were trimmed by 1 base and 3 bases, with 6 bases remaining between them. This CDR3 is 13 amino acids long. Germline loops: CDR1 SGHAT, CDR2 FQNNGV. CDR3 sequence (DNA): TGTGCCAGCAGCTTAGTCAGTGAAGAGACCCAGTACTTC. As protein: CASSLVSEETQYF.

This chain connects TRBV6-1 to TRBJ1-5; no reliable D call. The V end lost 3 bases, the J end lost 4 bases, and 7 bases lay between the germline ends. The CDR3 covers 13 residues. Germline V gene sequence: CDR1 MNHNS, CDR2 SASEGT. The CDR3 DNA reads as TGTGCCAGCAGTGAGCGGGATAATCAGCCCCAGCATTTT. This gives the protein CASSERDNQPQHF.

The chain joins TRBV29-1 to TRBJ2-1; D possibly corresponds to TRBD1 (6 bases). Trimming left V 5 bases short and J 0 bases short, with 11 bases between. The length of the CDR3 is 14 residues. Germline-derived CDR1 and CDR2 are SQVTM and ANQGSEA. CDR3 coding DNA: TGCAGCGTTCGACAGGCGAGCTCCTACAATGAGCAGTTCTTC. Its translation: CSVRQASSYNEQFF.

The chain has TRBV5-1 and TRBJ2-1; D is possibly TRBD2 (5 bases). The germline gives CDR1 SGHRS, CDR2 YFSETQ. Trimming took 0 bases from V and 5 from J, leaving 15 bases between them. This CDR3 is built from 16 residues. The CDR3 here is CASSLATSSGDNEQFF. CDR3 nucleotide sequence: TGCGCCAGCAGCTTGGCGACCAGCTCCGGGGACAATGAGCAGTTCTTC.

The genes are TRBV6-6 and TRBJ1-2; 7 bases match TRBD1. CDR1 MNHNY and CDR2 SVGAGI come from the germline V gene (reference sequence). The length of the CDR3 is 15 residues. Trimming took 5 bases from V and 5 from J; bases not matched to a gene: 11. CDR3 loop: CASSVGDSGGYGYTF. The CDR3 DNA reads TGTGCCAGCAGTGTTGGGGACAGCGGAGGGTATGGCTACACCTTC.

The chain joins TRBV7-9 to TRBJ2-1; 8 bases map to TRBD2. This CDR3 is 15 amino acids long. The germline gives CDR1 SEHNR, CDR2 FQNEAQ (reference sequence). V shed 4 bases, J shed 5 bases, and the junction held 7 bases outside the gene matches. The CDR3 region has the DNA TGTGCCAGCAGCTCTCGGGAGGGATACAACAATGAGCAGTTCTTC. Translation gives CASSSREGYNNEQFF.

This rearrangement joins TRBV6-1 to TRBJ2-3, with 12 positions matching TRBD2. CDR1 is MNHNS and CDR2 is SASEGT in the germline V gene. V lost 0 bases, J lost 6 bases, and 7 bases stayed unmatched. The CDR3 is 17 residues long. The CDR3 region is CASSEAPSGGAMDTQYF. CDR3 DNA: TGTGCCAGCAGTGAAGCCCCTAGCGGGGGGGCAATGGATACGCAGTATTTT.

This chain links TRBV5-1 with TRBJ2-2, with unresolved D. V lost 4 bases and J 7 bases, leaving 20 bases between the germline ends. The V gene's germline CDR1 is SGHRS and CDR2 YFSETQ. The CDR3 sequence is 16 residues long. In DNA form, the CDR3 reads TGCGCCAGCAGCCCATATATCAGTCTCCAGGACGGGGAGCTGTTTTTT. It encodes CASSPYISLQDGELFF.

The chain is built from TRBV9 and TRBJ2-3; 11 bases map to TRBD2. V lost 4 bases to trimming and J lost 2 bases; unmatched junction nucleotides: 18. The CDR3 spans 20 residues. Germline lookup yields CDR1 SGDLS and CDR2 YYNGEE. The CDR3 here is CASSPGRVARLAGSTDTQYF. The CDR3 coding sequence is TGTGCCAGCAGCCCAGGGCGGGTAGCCCGACTAGCGGGGTCCACAGATACGCAGTATTTT.

V is TRBV5-6 and J is TRBJ2-3, with a possible D match to TRBD2 (7 bases). Trimming removed 2 bases at V and 4 bases at J, with 14 bases between. CDR1 is SGHDT, CDR2 YYEEEE, per germline. The CDR3 is made up of 15 amino acids. The CDR3 spells CASSFPLGGADTQYF. The DNA for the CDR3 is TGTGCCAGCAGCTTCCCCCTAGGGGGGGCAGATACGCAGTATTTT.

The chain carries TRBV6-5 and TRBJ2-7; D possibly corresponds to TRBD1 (6 bases). The CDR3 has 15 residues. V dropped 4 bases and J dropped 3 bases, with 16 bases sitting between them. The V gene's germline CDR1 is MNHEY and CDR2 SVGAGI. CDR3 DNA sequence: TGTGCCAGCAGTTCCCAAGGGGGATTGGTCTACGAGCAGTACTTC. Translating gives CASSSQGGLVYEQYF.

The rearrangement links TRBV3-1 (or the pseudogene TRBV3-2) to TRBJ1-2; 8 nucleotides align to TRBD1. CDR3 length equals 13 residues. V shed 2 bases, J shed 5 bases, and the junction held 1 base outside the gene matches. Germline V gives CDR1 LGHDT, CDR2 YNNKEL (reference sequence). In DNA form, the CDR3 reads TGTGCCAGCAGCCAAACAGGGGGGTATGGCTACACCTTC. It translates to CASSQTGGYGYTF.

The chain uses TRBV7-9 and TRBJ2-5, with TRBD2 identical over 10 bases. The trim removed 5 bases at V and 4 bases at J, leaving 10 bases unmatched. Germline assignment: CDR1 SEHNR and CDR2 FQNEAQ (reference sequence). The CDR3 consists of 16 residues. The CDR3 nucleotides read TGTGCCAGCAGCCCTACCGAGCGGGGGGGCCTAGAGACCCAGTACTTC. Its translation is CASSPTERGGLETQYF.